The TCR beta chain described here comes from a study of response to subunit inactivated influenza vaccine. Study-wide findings and caveats: The authors put forward the suggestion that each seasonal influenza vaccination may bring in only a limited number of new T cells.

The germline V gene has CDR1 DFQATT and CDR2 SNEGSKA (reference sequence). V was pared by 0 bases and J by 0 bases, with 6 bases between. The CDR3 totals 13 residues. TCRdb analysed the RT-PCR reads with MiXCR anew, one entry per CDR3 protein. The data hold roughly 170,000 distinct CDR3 sequences, with 9.2% observed a single time. As for this clonotype: The antigen remains undetermined.

This rearrangement joins TRBV20-1 to TRBJ2-7, with unresolved D. The sequence was obtained from a man between 50 and 59 years old who received an inactivated influenza vaccine. The sample was non-naive T cells sorted from PBMCs, taken on the day of vaccination. CDR3: CSARDSTSYEQYF. The CDR3 DNA is TGCAGTGCTAGAGATTCAACCTCCTACGAGCAGTACTTC.